This paragraph reports one TCR beta chain. The source of the sample is a study of blood T cell repertoires in COVID-19. As for the study in general: From T cells, B-cell-depleted T cells, or PBMCs came the material, which was cDNA or gDNA.

J lost 4 bases, V lost 5 bases, and 7 bases had no gene match. Germline CDR1 MRHNA, CDR2 SNTAGT. This CDR3 has 18 residues. Authors' processing steps: Estimated nucleated cell counts came from reference gene primer amplification. The table came from immunoSEQ multiplex PCR; TCRdb's copy has only in-frame clones and leaves some out. For V, J and clone size, that table is used; D and trimming come from the DNA. Of under 90,000 clones listed, about 83% are singletons. Source material: peripheral blood. This receptor was taken from a man in his sixties with acute or convalescent COVID-19. The chain is built from TRBV6-4 and TRBJ2-2; 16 nucleotides agree with TRBD2. Written as DNA, the CDR3 is TGTGCCAGCAGTTCGGGACTAGCGGGGGGGCCTAGCACCGGGGAGCTGTTTTTT. The encoded protein is CASSSGLAGGPSTGELFF.